These T cell receptor beta chains were read from a single sample in a study of cytomegalovirus exposure and HLA in healthy donors. The protocol was immunoSEQ multiplex PCR, while the TCRdb copy is restricted to in-frame clones and leaves out a portion. Among approximately 110,000 clones, about three quarters were seen once, and the ten largest hold about 7.8%. The material sequenced was PBMCs. These receptor sequences come from a woman between 35 and 50 years old in good health and CMV-seropositive. Both conserved end residues are part of each CDR3. Fields, in order: V gene, CDR3 protein.

>TRBV6-6
CASSYLGQRTDNEQFF
>TRBV7-2
CASSPSTGLDEKLFF
>TRBV7-2
CASSLAGQGADGYTF
>TRBV29-1
CSGTTRGGTDTQYF
>TRBV2
CASSEGPTETQYF
>TRBV9
CASSDDRVGEQYF
>TRBV7-3
CASSATVNTEAFF
>TRBV4-1
CASSPGGERNEQYF
>TRBV7-8
CASSFNEQGGTQYF
>TRBV6-6
CASSYSKEGWHGYTF
>TRBV25-1
CASSDFTGLNTEAFF
>TRBV6-5
CASSYSMGNTIYF
>TRBV2
CASSTSGGAIYNEQFF
>TRBV9
CASSAGQTNEKLFF
>TRBV18
CASSPGTGGYEQYF
>TRBV18
CASSSTGQAANYGYTF
>TRBV14
CASSQRLRETQYF
>TRBV2
CASSTTPGTGGEKLFF
>TRBV2
CASRTGLDTEAFF
>TRBV6-5
CASSYTRTSPDTQYF
>TRBV7-9
CASSAPGGNYGYTF
>TRBV15
CATSRDSATNEKLFF
>TRBV6-1
CASSDRGNGNTEAFF
>TRBV11-1
CASSYRESGNTIYF
>TRBV21-1
CASSKAPRAGGITDTQYF